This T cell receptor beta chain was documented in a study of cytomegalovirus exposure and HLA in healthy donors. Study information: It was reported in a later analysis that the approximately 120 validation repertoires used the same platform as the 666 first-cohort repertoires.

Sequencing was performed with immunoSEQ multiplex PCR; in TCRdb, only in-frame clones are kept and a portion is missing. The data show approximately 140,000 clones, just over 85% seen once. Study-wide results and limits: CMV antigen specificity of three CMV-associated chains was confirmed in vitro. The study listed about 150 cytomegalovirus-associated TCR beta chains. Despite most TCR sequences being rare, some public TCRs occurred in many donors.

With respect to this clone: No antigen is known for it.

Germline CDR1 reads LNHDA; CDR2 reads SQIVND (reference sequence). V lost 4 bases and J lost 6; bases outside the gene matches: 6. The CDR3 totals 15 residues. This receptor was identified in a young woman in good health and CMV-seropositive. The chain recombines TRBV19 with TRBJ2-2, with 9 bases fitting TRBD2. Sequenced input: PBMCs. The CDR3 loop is CASSSSGSLAGELFF. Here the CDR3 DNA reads TGTGCCAGTAGTAGTAGCGGGAGTCTGGCCGGGGAGCTGTTTTTT.